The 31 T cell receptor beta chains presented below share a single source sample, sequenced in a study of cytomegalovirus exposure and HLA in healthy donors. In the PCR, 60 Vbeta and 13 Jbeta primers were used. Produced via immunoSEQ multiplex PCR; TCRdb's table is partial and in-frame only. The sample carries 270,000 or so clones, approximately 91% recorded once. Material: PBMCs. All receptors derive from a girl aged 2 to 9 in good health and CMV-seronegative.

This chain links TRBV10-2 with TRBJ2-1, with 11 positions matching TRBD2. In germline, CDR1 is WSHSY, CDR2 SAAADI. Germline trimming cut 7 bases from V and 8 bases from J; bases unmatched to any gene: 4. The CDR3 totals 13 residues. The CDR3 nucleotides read TGCGCCAGCAATCTAGCGGGGGGCGATGAGCAGTTCTTC. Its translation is CASNLAGGDEQFF.

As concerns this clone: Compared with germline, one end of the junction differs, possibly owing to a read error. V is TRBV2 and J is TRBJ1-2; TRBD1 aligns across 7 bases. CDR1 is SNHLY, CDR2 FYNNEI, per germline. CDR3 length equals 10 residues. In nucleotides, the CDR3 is TGTGCCAGCAACAAGGGACAGCTTCACTTC. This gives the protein CASNKGQLHF.

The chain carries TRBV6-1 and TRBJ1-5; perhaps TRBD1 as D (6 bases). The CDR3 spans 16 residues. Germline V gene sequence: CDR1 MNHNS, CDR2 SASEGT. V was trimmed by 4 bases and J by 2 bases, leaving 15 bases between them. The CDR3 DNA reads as TGTGCCAGCAGTGGGCCAGGGGCCGCGGGCAATCAGCCCCAGCATTTT. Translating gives CASSGPGAAGNQPQHF.

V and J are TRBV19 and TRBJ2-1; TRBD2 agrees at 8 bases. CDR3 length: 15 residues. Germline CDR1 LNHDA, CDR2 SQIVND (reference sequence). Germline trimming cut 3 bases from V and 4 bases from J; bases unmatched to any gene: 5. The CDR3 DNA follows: TGTGCCAGTAGTATTCGACTAGCGAATTACAATGAGCAGTTCTTC. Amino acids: CASSIRLANYNEQFF.

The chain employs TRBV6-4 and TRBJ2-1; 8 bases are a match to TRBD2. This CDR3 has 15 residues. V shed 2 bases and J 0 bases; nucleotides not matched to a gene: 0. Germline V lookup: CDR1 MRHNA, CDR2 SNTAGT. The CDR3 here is CASSDAGGSYNEQFF. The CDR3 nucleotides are TGTGCCAGCAGTGACGCGGGGGGCTCCTACAATGAGCAGTTCTTC.

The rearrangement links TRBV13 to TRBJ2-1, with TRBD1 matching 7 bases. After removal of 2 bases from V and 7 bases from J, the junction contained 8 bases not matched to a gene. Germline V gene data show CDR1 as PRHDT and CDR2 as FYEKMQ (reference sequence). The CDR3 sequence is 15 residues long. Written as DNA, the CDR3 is TGTGCCAGCAGCTTAAACAGGGGTATAGGGAATGAGCAGTTCTTC. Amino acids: CASSLNRGIGNEQFF.

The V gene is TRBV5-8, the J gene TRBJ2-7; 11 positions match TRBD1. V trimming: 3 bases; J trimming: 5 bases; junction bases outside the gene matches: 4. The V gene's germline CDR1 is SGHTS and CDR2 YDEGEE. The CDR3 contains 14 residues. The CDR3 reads CASSYGQGANEQYF. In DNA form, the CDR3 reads TGTGCCAGCAGCTATGGACAGGGGGCCAACGAGCAGTACTTC.

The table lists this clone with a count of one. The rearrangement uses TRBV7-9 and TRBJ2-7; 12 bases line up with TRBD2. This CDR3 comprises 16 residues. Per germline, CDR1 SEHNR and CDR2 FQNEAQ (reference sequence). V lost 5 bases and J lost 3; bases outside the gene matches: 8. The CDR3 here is CASSPSTSGGLYEQYF. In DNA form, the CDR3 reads TGTGCCAGCAGCCCGTCGACTAGCGGGGGTCTCTACGAGCAGTACTTC.

This chain's CDR3 is CASSGLQGASYNEQFF. DNA for the CDR3: TGTGCCAGCAGTGGGCTACAGGGGGCTTCCTACAATGAGCAGTTCTTC. The chain uses TRBV6-1 and TRBJ2-1; 9 bases are shared with TRBD1. CDR1 MNHNS and CDR2 SASEGT come from the germline V gene. The length of the CDR3 is 16 residues. Unmatched junction bases numbered 5, after V lost 4 bases and J lost 1 base.

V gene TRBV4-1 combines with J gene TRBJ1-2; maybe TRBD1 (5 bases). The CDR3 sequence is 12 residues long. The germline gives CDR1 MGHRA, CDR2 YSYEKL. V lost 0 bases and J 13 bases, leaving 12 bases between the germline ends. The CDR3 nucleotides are TGCGCCAGCAGCCAAGATTGGGGGGGAAGCACCTTC. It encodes CASSQDWGGSTF.

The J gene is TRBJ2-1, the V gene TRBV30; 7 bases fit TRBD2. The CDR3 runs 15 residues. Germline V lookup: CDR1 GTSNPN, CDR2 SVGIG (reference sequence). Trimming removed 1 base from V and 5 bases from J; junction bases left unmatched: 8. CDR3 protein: CAWSDGGDPNNEQFF. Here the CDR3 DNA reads TGTGCCTGGAGTGATGGGGGGGACCCAAACAATGAGCAGTTCTTC.

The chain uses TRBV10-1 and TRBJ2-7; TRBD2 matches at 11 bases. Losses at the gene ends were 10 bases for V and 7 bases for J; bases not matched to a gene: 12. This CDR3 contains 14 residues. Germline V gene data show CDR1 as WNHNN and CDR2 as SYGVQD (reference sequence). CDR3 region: CATSTPGLAGEQYF. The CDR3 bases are TGCGCCACCTCGACCCCCGGACTAGCGGGTGAGCAGTACTTC.

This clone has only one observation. The CDR3 spells CSVADWTQYF. CDR3 DNA: TGCAGCGTTGCAGACTGGACCCAGTACTTC. V is TRBV29-1 and J is TRBJ2-5; D call uncertain. CDR3 size: 10 residues. V was shortened by 4 bases and J by 7 bases, with 7 bases between the two germline ends. Germline loops: CDR1 SQVTM, CDR2 ANQGSEA.

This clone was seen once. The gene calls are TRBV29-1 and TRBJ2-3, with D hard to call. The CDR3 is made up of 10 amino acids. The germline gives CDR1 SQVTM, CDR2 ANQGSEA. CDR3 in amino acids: CSSSTDTQYF. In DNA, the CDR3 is TGCAGTTCTAGCACAGATACGCAGTATTTT.

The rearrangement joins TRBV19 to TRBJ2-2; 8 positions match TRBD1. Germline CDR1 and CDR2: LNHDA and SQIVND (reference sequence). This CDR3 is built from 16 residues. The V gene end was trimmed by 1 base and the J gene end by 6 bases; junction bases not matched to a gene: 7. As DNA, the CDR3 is TGTGCCAGTAGTATAGGGCAGGGGGCATTCGCCGGGGAGCTGTTTTTT. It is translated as CASSIGQGAFAGELFF.

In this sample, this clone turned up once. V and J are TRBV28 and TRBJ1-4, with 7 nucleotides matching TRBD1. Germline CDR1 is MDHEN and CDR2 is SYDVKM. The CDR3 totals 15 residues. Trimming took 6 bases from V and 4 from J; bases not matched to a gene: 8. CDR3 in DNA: TGTGCCAGCAGCTCCGGGACAGCGATTAATGAAAAACTGTTTTTT. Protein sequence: CASSSGTAINEKLFF.

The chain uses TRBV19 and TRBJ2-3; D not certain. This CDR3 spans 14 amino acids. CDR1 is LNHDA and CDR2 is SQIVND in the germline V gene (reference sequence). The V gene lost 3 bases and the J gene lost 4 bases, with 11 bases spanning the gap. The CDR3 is CASSIHVGADTQYF. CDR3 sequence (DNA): TGTGCCAGTAGTATTCACGTCGGTGCAGATACGCAGTATTTT.

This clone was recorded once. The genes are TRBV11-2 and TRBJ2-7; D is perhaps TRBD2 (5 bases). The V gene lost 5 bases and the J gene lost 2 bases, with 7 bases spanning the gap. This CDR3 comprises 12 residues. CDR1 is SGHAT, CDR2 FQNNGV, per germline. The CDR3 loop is CASSRGPYEQYF. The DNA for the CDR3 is TGTGCCAGCAGCCGAGGGCCCTACGAGCAGTACTTC.

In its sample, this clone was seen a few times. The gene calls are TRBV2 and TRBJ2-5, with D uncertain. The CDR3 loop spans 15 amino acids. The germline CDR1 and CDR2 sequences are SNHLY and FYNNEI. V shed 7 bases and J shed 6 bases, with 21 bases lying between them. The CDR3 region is CASKSEMGLAQTQYF. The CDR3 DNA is TGTGCCAGCAAATCAGAGATGGGCCTCGCCCAGACCCAGTACTTC.

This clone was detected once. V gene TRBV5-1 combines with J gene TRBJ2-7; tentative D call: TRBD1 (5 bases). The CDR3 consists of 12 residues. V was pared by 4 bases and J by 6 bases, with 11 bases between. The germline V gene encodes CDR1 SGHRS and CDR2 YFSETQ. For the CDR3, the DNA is TGCGCCAGCAGCATGACAGCCTGCGAGCAGTACTTC. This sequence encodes CASSMTACEQYF.

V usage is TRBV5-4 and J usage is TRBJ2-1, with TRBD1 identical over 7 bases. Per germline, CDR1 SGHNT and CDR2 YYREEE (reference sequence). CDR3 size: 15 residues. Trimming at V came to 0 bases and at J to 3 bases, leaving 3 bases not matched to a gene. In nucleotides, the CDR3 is TGTGCCAGCAGCTTGGAGGCAGGGGGCTACAATGAGCAGTTCTTC. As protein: CASSLEAGGYNEQFF.

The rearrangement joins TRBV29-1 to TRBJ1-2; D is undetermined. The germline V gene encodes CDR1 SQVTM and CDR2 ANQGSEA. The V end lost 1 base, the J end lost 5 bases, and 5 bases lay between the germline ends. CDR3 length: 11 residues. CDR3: CSVEVAYGYTF. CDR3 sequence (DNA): TGCAGCGTTGAAGTAGCGTATGGCTACACCTTC.

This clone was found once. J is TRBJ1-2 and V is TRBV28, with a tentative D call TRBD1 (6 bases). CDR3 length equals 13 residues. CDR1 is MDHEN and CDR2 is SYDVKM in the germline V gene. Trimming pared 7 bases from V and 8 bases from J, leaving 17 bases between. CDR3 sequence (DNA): TGTGCCAGCACCCGAGGCGGGGGCTGGGGCTACACCTTC. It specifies CASTRGGGWGYTF.

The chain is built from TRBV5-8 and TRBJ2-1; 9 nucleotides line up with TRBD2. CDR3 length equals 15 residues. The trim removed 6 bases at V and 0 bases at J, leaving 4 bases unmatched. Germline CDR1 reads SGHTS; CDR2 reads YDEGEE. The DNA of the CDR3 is TGTGCCAGCAAGAGCGGGGGGAGCTCCTACAATGAGCAGTTCTTC. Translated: CASKSGGSSYNEQFF.

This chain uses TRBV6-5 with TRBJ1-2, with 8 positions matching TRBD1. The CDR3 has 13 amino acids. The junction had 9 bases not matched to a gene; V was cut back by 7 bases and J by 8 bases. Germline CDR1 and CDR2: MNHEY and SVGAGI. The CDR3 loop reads CASTPDRGKGYTF. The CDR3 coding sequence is TGTGCCAGCACCCCCGACAGGGGAAAAGGCTACACCTTC.

CDR3: CASSLGVGGGNQPQHF. Here the CDR3 DNA reads TGTGCCAGCAGCTTGGGGGTAGGGGGAGGCAATCAGCCCCAGCATTTT. This sequence joins TRBV5-5 and TRBJ1-5, with D tentatively TRBD1 (6 bases). Germline V gene lookup returns CDR1 SGHKS and CDR2 YYEKEE (reference sequence). V lost 0 bases to trimming and J lost 2 bases, with 12 bases between them. The CDR3 runs 16 residues.

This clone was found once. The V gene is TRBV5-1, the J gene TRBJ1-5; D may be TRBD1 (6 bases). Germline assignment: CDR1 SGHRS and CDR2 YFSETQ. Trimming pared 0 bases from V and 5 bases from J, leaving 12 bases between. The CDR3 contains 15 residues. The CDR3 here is CASSLASGGDQPQHF. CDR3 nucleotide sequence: TGCGCCAGCAGCTTGGCCTCGGGGGGCGATCAGCCCCAGCATTTT.

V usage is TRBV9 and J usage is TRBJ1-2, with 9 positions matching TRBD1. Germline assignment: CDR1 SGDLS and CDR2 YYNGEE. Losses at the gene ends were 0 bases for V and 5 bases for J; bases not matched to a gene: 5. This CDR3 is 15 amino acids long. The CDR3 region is CASSVAETGGYGYTF. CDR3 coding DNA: TGTGCCAGCAGCGTAGCCGAGACAGGGGGGTATGGCTACACCTTC. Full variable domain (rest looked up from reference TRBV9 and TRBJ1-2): DSGVTQTPKHLITATGQRVTLRCSPRSGDLSVYWYQQSLDQGLQFLIQYYNGEERAKGNILERFSAQQFPDLHSELNLSSLELGDSALYFCASSVAETGGYGYTFGSGTRLTVV.

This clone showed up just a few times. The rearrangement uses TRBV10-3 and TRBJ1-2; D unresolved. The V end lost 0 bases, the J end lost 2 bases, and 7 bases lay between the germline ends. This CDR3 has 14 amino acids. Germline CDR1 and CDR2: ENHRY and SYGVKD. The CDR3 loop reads CAISESPSNYGYTF. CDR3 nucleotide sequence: TGTGCCATCAGTGAGTCCCCAAGCAACTATGGCTACACCTTC.

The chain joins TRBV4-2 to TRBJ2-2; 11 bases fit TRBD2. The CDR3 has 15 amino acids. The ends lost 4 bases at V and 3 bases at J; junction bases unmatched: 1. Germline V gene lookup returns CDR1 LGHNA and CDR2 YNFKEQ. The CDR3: CASSPTSGDTGELFF. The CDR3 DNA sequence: TGTGCCAGCAGCCCGACTAGCGGGGACACCGGGGAGCTGTTTTTT.

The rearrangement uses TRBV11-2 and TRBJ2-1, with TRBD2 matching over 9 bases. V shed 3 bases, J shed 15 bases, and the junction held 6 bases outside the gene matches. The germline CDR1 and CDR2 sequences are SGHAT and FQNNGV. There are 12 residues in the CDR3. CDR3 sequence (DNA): TGTGCCAGCAGCTTGGGACTAGCTGGGGGGTTCTTC. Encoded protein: CASSLGLAGGFF.